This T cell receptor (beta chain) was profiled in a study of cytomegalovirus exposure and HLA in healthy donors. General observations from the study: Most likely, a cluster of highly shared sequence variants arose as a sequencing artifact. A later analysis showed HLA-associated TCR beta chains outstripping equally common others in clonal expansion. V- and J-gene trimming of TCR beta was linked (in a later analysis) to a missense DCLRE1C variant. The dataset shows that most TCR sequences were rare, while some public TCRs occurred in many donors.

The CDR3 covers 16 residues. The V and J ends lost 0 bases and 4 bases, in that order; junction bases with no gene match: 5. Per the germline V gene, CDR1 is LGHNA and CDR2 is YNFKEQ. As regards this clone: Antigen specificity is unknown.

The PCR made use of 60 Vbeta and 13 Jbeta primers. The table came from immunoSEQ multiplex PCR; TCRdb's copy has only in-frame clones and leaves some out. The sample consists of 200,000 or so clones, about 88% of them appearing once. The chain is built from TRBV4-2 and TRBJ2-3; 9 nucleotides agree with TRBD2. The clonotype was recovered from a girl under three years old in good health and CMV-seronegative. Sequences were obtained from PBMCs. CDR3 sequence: CASSQDLAGAADTQYF. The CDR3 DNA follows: TGTGCCAGCAGCCAAGATTTAGCGGGAGCTGCAGATACGCAGTATTTT.